These T cell receptor beta chains were read from a single sample in a study of beta chain features in type 1 diabetes. Assay: immunoSEQ multiplex PCR; the TCRdb copy retains only in-frame clones and omits some. The table shows about 370,000 clones, with about 15% occurring only once. The sequenced sample consisted of naive CD4+ T cells from blood. The receptors shown here come from a woman aged 18-35 years in good health. Each CDR3 is given with its conserved first and last residue. The D gene is left open where the match is weak. Clone size appears in some rows only: once, few, many, or a class for an expanded clone.

V gene	J gene	clone size	D gene	CDR3 DNA	CDR3 protein
TRBV6-5	TRBJ2-5	few	.	TGTGCCAGCAGCAGACAAGAGACCCAGTACTTC	CASSRQETQYF
TRBV15	TRBJ2-7	few	.	TGTGCCACCAGCACCGACCCTAGGGGGGAGCAGTACTTC	CATSTDPRGEQYF
TRBV10-2	TRBJ1-5	.	TRBD1	TGCGCCAGCAGTGAGATCCACCGGGACAGCTCGCAGCATTTT	CASSEIHRDSSQHF
TRBV7-2	TRBJ1-4	.	.	TGTGCCAGCAGAGGGGCTGCAACTAATGAAAAACTGTTTTTT	CASRGAATNEKLFF
TRBV7-8	TRBJ2-7	.	.	TGTGCCAGCAGCCCAAACAGGGGGGGGTTCAACGAGCAGTACTTC	CASSPNRGGFNEQYF
TRBV29-1	TRBJ2-6	few	TRBD2	TGCAGCGTTGTTCCCGGGGAGGGAGTGGCTGGGGCCAACGTCCTGACTTTC	CSVVPGEGVAGANVLTF
TRBV6-5	TRBJ2-1	.	TRBD1	TGTGCCAGCAGACCGAGACAGGGGGTAAGCAATGAGCAGTTCTTC	CASRPRQGVSNEQFF
TRBV7-2	TRBJ2-2	.	TRBD2	TGTGCCAGCAGCTCCGGGGGGAAAACCGGGGAGCTGTTTTTT	CASSSGGKTGELFF
TRBV28	TRBJ2-6	.	.	TGTGCCGTCTCGGAGGCGCAGCTGTCCGGGGCCAACGTCCTGACTTTC	CAVSEAQLSGANVLTF
TRBV7-2	TRBJ2-1	.	TRBD2	TGTGCCAGCAGCCCCGGGACTAGCAATGAGCAGTTCTTC	CASSPGTSNEQFF
TRBV4-3	TRBJ2-2	.	TRBD2	TGCGCCAGCAGCCAAGAAATAGCGGGACCCACCGGGGAGCTGTTTTTT	CASSQEIAGPTGELFF
TRBV9	TRBJ2-1	.	TRBD1	TGTGCCAGCAGCGAGGGGGCTAAAACGAACAATGAGCAGTTCTTC	CASSEGAKTNNEQFF
TRBV7-2	TRBJ2-5	few	.	TGTGCCAGCAGCTTAGACAGACAAGAGACCCAGTACTTC	CASSLDRQETQYF
TRBV9	TRBJ1-5	few	.	TGTGCCAGCAGCGCCGGGACACTTAATCAGCCCCAGCATTTT	CASSAGTLNQPQHF
TRBV6-5	TRBJ1-4	.	.	TGTGCCAGCAGTTACTCCGGCGGGGGAGTTGAAAAACTGTTTTTT	CASSYSGGGVEKLFF
TRBV18	TRBJ1-5	few	TRBD1	TGTGCCAGCTCACCCCGGGACAGGGGCGTTAGCAATCAGCCCCAGCATTTT	CASSPRDRGVSNQPQHF
TRBV6-6	TRBJ2-1	.	.	TGTGCCAGCAGCCCCCAGTACAATGAGCAGTTCTTC	CASSPQYNEQFF
TRBV7-2	TRBJ2-7	few	TRBD2	TGTGCCAGCAGCTGGAGAGCACGAGCGGGAGACCTATACGAGCAGTACTTC	CASSWRARAGDLYEQYF
TRBV2	TRBJ2-2	once	.	TGTGCCAGCAGTGCTTGGTGGACAGCCCGGGGAGAGCTGTTTTTT	CASSAWWTARGELFF
TRBV5-6	TRBJ1-1	.	.	TGTGCCAGCAGCTTAAGGCAGGCCGCCGGAGCTTTCTTT	CASSLRQAAGAFF
TRBV4-3	TRBJ1-3	few	.	TGCGCCAGCAGCCGGCCGCTGATGGCTGGAAACACCATATATTTT	CASSRPLMAGNTIYF
TRBV30	TRBJ2-2	.	.	TGTGCCCTTGGGACTTGGAGTAACACCGGGGAGCTGTTTTTT	CALGTWSNTGELFF
TRBV5-1	TRBJ2-3	few	.	TGCGCCAGCAGCTTGGGCCTAGCTTCAGATACGCAGTATTTT	CASSLGLASDTQYF
TRBV10-2	TRBJ2-7	.	TRBD1	TGCGCCAGCAGAGGACAGGGTGAGGGCGAGCAGTACTTC	CASRGQGEGEQYF
TRBV21-1	TRBJ2-7	.	.	TGTGCCAGCAGCAAAGAAGTTTTGTGTCAGGGTCGCGAGCAGTACTTC	CASSKEVLCQGREQYF
TRBV29-1	TRBJ1-4	.	TRBD1	TGCAGCGCAGGGGACAGGGTTAGGGAAAAACTGTTTTTT	CSAGDRVREKLFF
TRBV15	TRBJ2-5	few	.	TGTGCCACCAGCGGGGGCAGCGGGACCTGGGGGACCCAGTACTTC	CATSGGSGTWGTQYF
TRBV5-1	TRBJ2-2	few	TRBD2	TGCGCCAGCAGCTCAAGGACTAGCGGCCCAACCGGGGAGCTGTTTTTT	CASSSRTSGPTGELFF
TRBV9	TRBJ2-1	.	.	TGTGCCAGCAGCGTAGAGGCAGGGGTCAATGAGCAGTTCTTC	CASSVEAGVNEQFF
TRBV15	TRBJ2-3	few	.	TGTGCCACCAGCCAGGGTGCAGATACGCAGTATTTT	CATSQGADTQYF
TRBV28	TRBJ1-5	.	.	TGTGCCAGCAGAACGGGAAATCAGCCCCAGCATTTT	CASRTGNQPQHF
TRBV29-1	TRBJ1-2	few	.	TGCAGCGTTGGGAACCGGACAGTGAACTATGGCTACACCTTC	CSVGNRTVNYGYTF
TRBV7-2	TRBJ2-1	few	.	TGTGCCATAAAAGGGGTTTACAATGAGCAGTTCTTC	CAIKGVYNEQFF
TRBV29-1	TRBJ2-7	.	.	TGCAGCGCTTTGCTGCCGGGGAGCTCCTACGAGCAGTACTTC	CSALLPGSSYEQYF
TRBV7-9	TRBJ2-5	few	TRBD2	TGTGCCAGCAGCTTAGCGGCGGGGGGAGAGACCCAGTACTTC	CASSLAAGGETQYF
TRBV5-1	TRBJ1-1	few	.	TGCGCCAGCAGGCCGACTTGGAACACTGAAGCTTTCTTT	CASRPTWNTEAFF
TRBV5-1	TRBJ2-1	.	.	TGCGCCAGCAGCCGGAGAGATTTTGGAGAAAATGAGCAGTTCTTC	CASSRRDFGENEQFF
TRBV27	TRBJ2-3	.	.	TGTGCCAGCAGCTATAGTAAAGATACGCAGTATTTT	CASSYSKDTQYF
TRBV7-8	TRBJ2-1	few	.	TGTGCCAGCAGCTTATCGCAGGGGTTTCCCTACAATGAGCAGTTCTTC	CASSLSQGFPYNEQFF
TRBV10-3	TRBJ2-3	few	.	TGTGCCAACGGTCAGGGCGCAGATACGCAGTATTTT	CANGQGADTQYF
TRBV29-1	TRBJ1-4	.	.	TGCAGCGTTGAAACAGGGAATAGGAAAAAACTGTTTTTT	CSVETGNRKKLFF
TRBV18	TRBJ2-3	.	.	TGTGCCAGCTCACCCCGACAGCTTGCGAGCACAGATACGCAGTATTTT	CASSPRQLASTDTQYF
TRBV19	TRBJ2-1	.	TRBD2	TGTGCCAGTAGTACCCTCGCCTGGACTAGCGGGAGGTGGAATGAGCAGTTCTTC	CASSTLAWTSGRWNEQFF
TRBV5-6	TRBJ1-2	few	.	TGTGCCAGCAGCTTGAACAGGGACTATGGCTACACCTTC	CASSLNRDYGYTF
TRBV20-1	TRBJ2-4	.	.	TGCAGTGCTGTAAAAAACATTCAGTACTTC	CSAVKNIQYF
TRBV30	TRBJ2-7	.	.	TGTGCCTGGAACGCAGGGGCCTACGAGCAGTACTTC	CAWNAGAYEQYF
TRBV28	TRBJ1-2	.	TRBD1	TGTGCCAGCACCAACGAATTACAGGGGGCGAGCTATGGCTACACCTTC	CASTNELQGASYGYTF
TRBV30	TRBJ1-2	.	TRBD1	TGTGCCTGGAATACAGGGGCTAACTATGGCTACACCTTC	CAWNTGANYGYTF
TRBV5-1	TRBJ2-5	.	.	TGCGCCAGCAGCCTGAGTGCCGGAGAGACCCAGTACTTC	CASSLSAGETQYF
TRBV6-5	TRBJ2-7	few	TRBD2	TGTGCCAGCAGTTGGACTAGCGGGAGCTCCTACGAGCAGTACTTC	CASSWTSGSSYEQYF
TRBV2	TRBJ1-1	.	.	TGTGCCAGCGAGACTCTCCCGCGGACTGAAGCTTTCTTT	CASETLPRTEAFF
TRBV29-1	TRBJ1-1	.	.	TGCAGCGTCAAACCGGGACACCTGAACACTGAAGCTTTCTTT	CSVKPGHLNTEAFF
TRBV2	TRBJ2-5	.	.	TGTGCCAGCGCCTACACTTCAGGTCGAGAGACCCAGTACTTC	CASAYTSGRETQYF
TRBV5-1	TRBJ2-5	.	TRBD1	TGCGCCAGCAGCCTGTCCGACCGGTCGACAGGGATGTACCAAGAGACCCAGTACTTC	CASSLSDRSTGMYQETQYF
TRBV19	TRBJ2-1	few	TRBD2	TGTGCCAGTAGATTCGTGCGGGGGGACTACAATGAGCAGTTCTTC	CASRFVRGDYNEQFF
TRBV7-2	TRBJ2-1	.	.	TGTGCCAGCAGCTCATATAGCGACCCTGAGCAGTTCTTC	CASSSYSDPEQFF
TRBV7-8	TRBJ2-1	few	TRBD2	TGTGCCAGCAGCTTAGGAGGACTAGCGGGAGGGCCGTCGTTCTTC	CASSLGGLAGGPSFF